Presented here are 23 T cell receptor beta chains from one specimen sequenced in a study of radiotherapy plus CTLA-4 blockade in lung cancer. This table comes from immunoSEQ multiplex PCR, and its TCRdb copy is limited to in-frame clones, with some not included. The data contain 50,000 to 85,000 clones, approximately 82% of them singletons. Source: peripheral blood, taken from a patient treated with radiotherapy plus ipilimumab. The receptors originated from a human donor with non-small cell lung cancer who had a partial response to radiotherapy plus ipilimumab.

The chain has TRBV10-3 and TRBJ2-5; 10 bases are shared with TRBD1. The length of the CDR3 is 13 residues. CDR1 ENHRY and CDR2 SYGVKD come from the germline V gene. V lost 11 bases to trimming and J lost 4 bases; unmatched junction nucleotides: 7. Written as DNA, the CDR3 is TGTGCCCCGGGACAGGGGAGGGGAGAGACCCAGTACTTC. This translates into CAPGQGRGETQYF.

The chain uses TRBV28 and TRBJ1-5, with 8 bases that match TRBD1. The junction had 15 bases not matched to a gene; V was cut back by 7 bases and J by 7 bases. Germline V gives CDR1 MDHEN, CDR2 SYDVKM. This CDR3 has 16 residues. CDR3 protein: CASKSKAGGIGQPQHF. CDR3 in DNA: TGTGCCAGCAAATCGAAGGCAGGGGGCATCGGCCAGCCCCAGCATTTT.

In this sample, this clone turned up once. The V call is TRBV5-1, the J call TRBJ2-7; 8 nucleotides agree with TRBD1. The CDR3 sequence is 14 residues long. CDR1 is SGHRS and CDR2 is YFSETQ in the germline V gene. Trimming at V came to 2 bases and at J to 4 bases, leaving 5 bases not matched to a gene. In DNA, the CDR3 is TGCGCCAGCAGCTTCTCAGGGGGCGGTTACGAGCAGTACTTC. Its translation: CASSFSGGGYEQYF.

The rearrangement joins TRBV7-2 to TRBJ2-7, with TRBD1 identical over 9 bases. Unmatched junction bases numbered 5, after V lost 5 bases and J lost 0 bases. The CDR3 totals 15 residues. Germline CDR1 reads SGHTA; CDR2 reads FQGNSA. The DNA for the CDR3 is TGTGCCAGCAGCCGGACAGGGGCCGGCTCCTACGAGCAGTACTTC. This gives the protein CASSRTGAGSYEQYF. Variable domain in full (rest from reference TRBV7-2 and TRBJ2-7): GAGVSQSPSNKVTEKGKDVELRCDPISGHTALYWYRQSLGQGLEFLIYFQGNSAPDKSGLPSDRFSAERTGGSVSTLTIQRTQQEDSAVYLCASSRTGAGSYEQYFGPGTRLTVT.

The chain employs TRBV5-4 and TRBJ2-1, with TRBD2 matching over 7 bases. The germline V gene has CDR1 SGHNT and CDR2 YYREEE (reference sequence). This CDR3 contains 18 residues. J lost 0 bases, V lost 4 bases, and 13 bases had no gene match. CDR3 region: CASSPAEGAGSSYNEQFF. The DNA of the CDR3 is TGTGCCAGCAGCCCGGCAGAAGGAGCGGGGAGCTCCTACAATGAGCAGTTCTTC.

The chain combines TRBV29-1 with TRBJ1-1, with TRBD1 as a possible D gene (5 bases). CDR1 and CDR2 from the germline V gene are SQVTM and ANQGSEA. The CDR3 contains 12 residues. The CDR3 region is CMEGPTNTEAFF. The CDR3 DNA reads as TGCATGGAGGGGCCGACGAACACTGAAGCTTTCTTT.

On this clone: The same CDR3 also results from other DNA sequences found in this sample. The chain carries TRBV27 and TRBJ2-2; D call uncertain. V shed 0 bases and J shed 5 bases, with 4 bases lying between them. CDR1 is MNHEY, CDR2 SMNVEV, per germline (reference sequence). This CDR3 has 13 residues. The CDR3 coding sequence is TGTGCCAGCAGTTTATCGAGGACCGGGGAGCTGTTTTTT. Its translation: CASSLSRTGELFF.

The chain links TRBV5-1 to TRBJ2-5; 11 nucleotides line up with TRBD1. The CDR3 has 16 amino acids. The germline V gene encodes CDR1 SGHRS and CDR2 YFSETQ. The trim removed 3 bases at V and 7 bases at J, leaving 11 bases unmatched. The CDR3 sequence: CASSSAFPGQGGTQYF. CDR3 DNA: TGCGCCAGCAGCTCGGCGTTTCCGGGACAGGGGGGGACCCAGTACTTC.

This clone was observed a single time. The chain uses TRBV5-4 and TRBJ1-3; D is ambiguous. There are 14 residues in the CDR3. V was trimmed by 4 bases and J by 3 bases, leaving 11 bases between them. Germline-derived CDR1 and CDR2 are SGHNT and YYREEE (reference sequence). CDR3 sequence reads: CASSTPGGGNTIYF. The CDR3 nucleotides are TGTGCCAGCAGCACCCCAGGAGGTGGAAACACCATATATTTT.

The genes are TRBV5-1 and TRBJ1-1, with D perhaps matching TRBD1 (5 bases). Germline values: CDR1 SGHRS, CDR2 YFSETQ. This CDR3 comprises 14 residues. Deletions cut 3 bases from V and 0 bases from J, with 9 bases between. As DNA, the CDR3 is TGCGCCAGCAGCTGGGCGGGGGTGAACACTGAAGCTTTCTTT. Its protein product is CASSWAGVNTEAFF.

The genes are TRBV11-2 and TRBJ2-3; 10 bases match TRBD2. The ends lost 1 base at V and 2 bases at J; junction bases unmatched: 6. Per the germline V gene, CDR1 is SGHAT and CDR2 is FQNNGV. The CDR3 totals 17 residues. The CDR3 sequence: CASSLVVTSGSTDTQYF. DNA for the CDR3: TGTGCCAGCAGCTTAGTTGTGACTAGCGGGTCCACAGATACGCAGTATTTT.

This sequence joins TRBV5-1 and TRBJ2-7; 7 nucleotides agree with TRBD1. This CDR3 region has 13 residues. V dropped 3 bases and J dropped 5; count of bases not matched to a gene: 5. CDR1 and CDR2 from the germline V gene are SGHRS and YFSETQ. CDR3 DNA: TGCGCCAGCAGCTCCCTGACAGGGAACGAGCAGTACTTC. It yields the protein CASSSLTGNEQYF.

The chain links TRBV7-9 to TRBJ2-1; 9 bases align to TRBD2. Per germline, CDR1 SEHNR and CDR2 FQNEAQ (reference sequence). This CDR3 comprises 14 residues. After removal of 5 bases from V and 7 bases from J, the junction contained 6 bases not matched to a gene. CDR3 amino acids: CASSLIAGVNEQFF. In nucleotides, the CDR3 is TGTGCCAGCAGCCTTATAGCGGGAGTTAATGAGCAGTTCTTC.

This clone was seen a handful of times. The gene calls are TRBV12-1 and TRBJ1-5; no DNA check was done on the table's D call, TRBD1. TRBV12-1 is reported as a pseudogene. This CDR3 has 19 residues. The chain's CDR3 is CASSPPTGLGSLSNQPQHF. In DNA form, the CDR3 reads TGTGCCAGCAGCCCGCCGACAGGGTTAGGGAGTCTAAGCAATCAGCCCCAGCATTTT.

This clone appeared a single time. The V and J genes are TRBV28 and TRBJ2-7; TRBD1 matches at 8 bases. Germline CDR1 MDHEN, CDR2 SYDVKM. CDR3 size: 16 residues. J was trimmed by 2 bases and V by 5 bases; bases with no gene match: 11. CDR3 protein: CASSAPRQGLTYEQYF. CDR3 in DNA: TGTGCCAGCAGTGCGCCCCGACAGGGGCTAACCTACGAGCAGTACTTC. Full variable domain (remainder filled in from reference TRBV28 and TRBJ2-7): DVKVTQSSRYLVKRTGEKVFLECVQDMDHENMFWYRQDPGLGLRLIYFSYDVKMKEKGDIPEGYSVSREKKERFSLILESASTNQTSMYLCASSAPRQGLTYEQYFGPGTRLTVT.

The chain carries TRBV9 and TRBJ1-4; 8 bases line up with TRBD1. Germline V gene lookup returns CDR1 SGDLS and CDR2 YYNGEE. V gave up 3 bases and J gave up 6 bases; unmatched junction bases: 7. The CDR3 runs 15 residues. CDR3 sequence reads: CASSAGQGLYEKLFF. CDR3 in DNA: TGTGCCAGCAGCGCCGGACAGGGTCTTTATGAAAAACTGTTTTTT.

The chain recombines TRBV27 with TRBJ1-1; TRBD1 matches at 10 bases. The CDR3 is 18 residues long. V trimming: 4 bases; J trimming: 4 bases; junction bases outside the gene matches: 15. Germline V gene data show CDR1 as MNHEY and CDR2 as SMNVEV (reference sequence). The CDR3 spells CASSSTRPGTGVGTEAFF. CDR3 nucleotides: TGTGCCAGCAGTTCCACCCGCCCCGGGACAGGGGTCGGCACTGAAGCTTTCTTT.

V and J are TRBV7-3 and TRBJ2-3, with TRBD2 as a possible D gene (6 bases). The CDR3 length is 16 residues. V was clipped by 5 bases and J by 3 bases, with 18 bases between them. Germline V gene lookup returns CDR1 SGHTA and CDR2 FQGTGA. The CDR3 DNA follows: TGTGCCAGCAGCGACCCGAGGGCGAGCGGGACAGATACGCAGTATTTT. Residues: CASSDPRASGTDTQYF. Supplemented by reference TRBV7-3 and TRBJ2-3, the full variable domain reads GAGVSQTPSNKVTEKGKYVELRCDPISGHTALYWYRQSLGQGPEFLIYFQGTGAADDSGLPNDRFFAVRPEGSVSTLKIQRTERGDSAVYLCASSDPRASGTDTQYFGPGTRLTVL.

The rearrangement joins TRBV27 to TRBJ2-3, with D maybe TRBD2 (6 bases). V was clipped by 4 bases and J by 0 bases, with 23 bases between them. Germline V gene lookup returns CDR1 MNHEY and CDR2 SMNVEV (reference sequence). The CDR3 is made up of 19 amino acids. CDR3 loop: CASSSGWAGAGTSTDTQYF. CDR3 DNA: TGTGCCAGCAGTTCGGGATGGGCTGGAGCGGGCACTAGCACAGATACGCAGTATTTT.

The rearrangement links TRBV9 to TRBJ2-1, with D perhaps matching TRBD2 (6 bases). The CDR3 consists of 12 residues. Germline CDR1 SGDLS, CDR2 YYNGEE. V lost 0 bases, J lost 9 bases, and 7 bases lay in between. The CDR3 protein is CASSVDGGEQFF. The CDR3 nucleotides are TGTGCCAGCAGCGTAGACGGGGGTGAGCAGTTCTTC.

The chain employs TRBV9 and TRBJ2-5, with 10 bases lining up with TRBD2. The CDR3 is 17 amino acids. Germline V lookup: CDR1 SGDLS, CDR2 YYNGEE. J gave up 5 bases and V 0 bases, and 10 bases lay outside the gene matches. CDR3 DNA sequence: TGTGCCAGCAGCGTAGGGGGTCCTAGCGGGAGATTTGAGACCCAGTACTTC. It specifies CASSVGGPSGRFETQYF.

This clone was found once. The chain joins TRBV5-8 to TRBJ1-1; D is unclear. V was clipped by 0 bases and J by 3 bases, with 12 bases between them. From germline, CDR1 is SGHTS and CDR2 YDEGEE. The CDR3 covers 15 residues. CDR3 DNA: TGTGCCAGCAGCTTGGGACCGCCTGGGCACACTGAAGCTTTCTTT. Protein product: CASSLGPPGHTEAFF. Filled out from reference TRBV5-8 and TRBJ1-1, the complete variable domain reads EAGVTQSPTHLIKTRGQQATLRCSPISGHTSVYWYQQALGLGLQFLLWYDEGEERNRGNFPPRFSGRQFPNYSSELNVNALELEDSALYLCASSLGPPGHTEAFFGQGTRLTVV.

The gene calls are TRBV29-1 and TRBJ2-3; TRBD2 agrees at 10 bases. The V segment lost 6 bases and the J segment 6 bases; nucleotides outside the gene matches: 9. The germline gives CDR1 SQVTM, CDR2 ANQGSEA. This CDR3 has 14 amino acids. The CDR3 loop is CSVRTSGRGDTQYF. CDR3 sequence (DNA): TGCAGCGTCCGAACCAGCGGGAGGGGGGATACGCAGTATTTT.